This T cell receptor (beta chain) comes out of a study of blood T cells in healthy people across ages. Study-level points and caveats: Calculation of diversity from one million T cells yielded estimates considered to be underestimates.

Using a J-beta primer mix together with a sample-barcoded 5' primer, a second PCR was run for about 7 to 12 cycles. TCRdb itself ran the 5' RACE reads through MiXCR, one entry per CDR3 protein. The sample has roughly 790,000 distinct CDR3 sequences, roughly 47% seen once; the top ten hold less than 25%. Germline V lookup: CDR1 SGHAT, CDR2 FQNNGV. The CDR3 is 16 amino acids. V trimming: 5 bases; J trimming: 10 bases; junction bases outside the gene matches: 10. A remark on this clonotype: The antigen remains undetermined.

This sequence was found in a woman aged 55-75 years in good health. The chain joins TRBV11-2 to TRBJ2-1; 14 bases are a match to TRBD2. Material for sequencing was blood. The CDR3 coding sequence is TGTGCCAGCAGCGGCGGACTAGCGGGGGGTATGGAGGAGCAGTTCTTC. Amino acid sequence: CASSGGLAGGMEEQFF. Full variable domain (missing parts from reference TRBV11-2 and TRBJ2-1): EAGVAQSPRYKIIEKRQSVAFWCNPISGHATLYWYQQILGQGPKLLIQFQNNGVVDDSQLPKDRFSAERLKGVDSTLKIQPAKLEDSAVYLCASSGGLAGGMEEQFFGPGTRLTVL.